These 5 T cell receptor beta chains came from one sample sequenced in a study of CXCR3-negative and CXCR3-positive naive CD8 T cells. General study findings and limits: Higher TRB CDR3 hydrophobicity marked CXCR3-positive naive cells relative to CXCR3-negative naive cells.

What these receptors recognize is not known. 5' RACE with UMI labels generated the TRB cDNA libraries. From the 5' RACE reads, TCRdb lists one entry per CDR3 protein and no DNA. Recorded for this sample: roughly 60,000 distinct CDR3 sequences. The source material was naive CXCR3+ CD8+ T cells from blood. Described subset: CD45RO-CCR7+CD27+CD95- naive CD8+ T cells expressing CXCR3 (TNR3+). Receptor source: a human donor in good health. Some clones in this sample may be carry-over from other donors' samples.

This chain joins TRBV12-3 or TRBV12-4 and TRBJ1-1. The CDR3 is made up of 13 amino acids. CDR3 protein: CATRSSENTEAFF.

The V call is TRBV29-1, the J call TRBJ2-7; checking the TCRdb D call of TRBD1 is not possible without DNA. The CDR3 runs to 12 residues. Germline CDR1 and CDR2: SQVTM and ANQGSEA. The CDR3 here is CSVVEGDYEQYF.

The V and J genes are TRBV11-2 and TRBJ1-1. The CDR3 contains 11 residues. Germline V CDR1 and CDR2: SGHAT, FQNNGV. CDR3 amino acids: CASSSPTEAFF. Using reference TRBV11-2 and TRBJ1-1 for the parts outside the CDR3, the full variable domain is EAGVAQSPRYKIIEKRQSVAFWCNPISGHATLYWYQQILGQGPKLLIQFQNNGVVDDSQLPKDRFSAERLKGVDSTLKIQPAKLEDSAVYLCASSSPTEAFFGQGTRLTVV.

This sequence joins TRBV3-1 and TRBJ2-1; there is no DNA to check the TCRdb D call of TRBD2. The CDR3 is 13 amino acids. Germline V gene data show CDR1 as LGHDT and CDR2 as YNNKEL (reference sequence). CDR3 residues: CASSQALANEQFF.

J is TRBJ1-1 and V is TRBV12-3 or TRBV12-4; TCRdb returns TRBD1, unconfirmable since there is no DNA. The CDR3 sequence is 17 residues long. The CDR3: CASSPLPGQGVNTEAFF.